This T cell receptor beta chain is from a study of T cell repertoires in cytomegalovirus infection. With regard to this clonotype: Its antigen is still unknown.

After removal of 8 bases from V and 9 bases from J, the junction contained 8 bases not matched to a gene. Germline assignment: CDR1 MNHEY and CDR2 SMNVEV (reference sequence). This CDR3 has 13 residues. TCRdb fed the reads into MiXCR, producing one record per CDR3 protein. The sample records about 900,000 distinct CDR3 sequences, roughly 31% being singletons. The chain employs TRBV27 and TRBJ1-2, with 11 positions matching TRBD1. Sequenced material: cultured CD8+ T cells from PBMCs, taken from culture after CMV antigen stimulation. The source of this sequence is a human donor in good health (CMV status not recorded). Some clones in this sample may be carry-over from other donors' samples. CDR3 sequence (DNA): TGTGCCAGCGGGTTAGGACAGGGGGCGAGCTACACCTTC. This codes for CASGLGQGASYTF.